This T cell receptor beta chain was observed in a study of blood T cell repertoires in COVID-19. Background on the study: Samples taken during acute and convalescent COVID-19 were collected in the United States, Italy and Spain. PBMCs, B-cell-depleted T cells, or T cells were the source of the cDNA or gDNA that made up the material.

A few counts support this clone. Germline assignment: CDR1 SGDLS and CDR2 YYNGEE. Trimming at V came to 3 bases and at J to 8 bases, leaving 3 bases not matched to a gene. The CDR3 totals 14 residues. Original analysis: Counts of nucleated cells, estimated from reference gene primer amplification, were obtained. Produced via immunoSEQ multiplex PCR; TCRdb's table is partial and in-frame only. D and trimming come from the DNA, and the V and J calls and clone size come from that table. There are fewer than 200,000 clones in the sample; about four fifths occur only once, and less than 20% lies in the top ten.

V and J are TRBV9 and TRBJ2-1; 12 bases align to TRBD1. This receptor was obtained from a woman in her 70s who had recovered from COVID-19. The sample taken for sequencing was peripheral blood. CDR3 amino acids: CASSGGQGAYEQFF. CDR3 DNA: TGTGCCAGCAGCGGGGGACAGGGGGCCTATGAGCAGTTCTTC.